Listed below are T cell receptor beta chains from one sample, sequenced in a study of T cell changes during pregnancy in multiple sclerosis. Profiled with immunoSEQ multiplex PCR; TCRdb holds only in-frame clones, not every one. The data hold 90,000 to 100,000 clones, with 90% to 95% observed a single time. Specimen: peripheral blood, collected in the third trimester of pregnancy. The receptors here all came from a female donor with multiple sclerosis, enrolled in a pregnancy study. Both conserved end residues are part of each CDR3. The D gene is left open where the match is weak. For some rows the clone size is stated as once, few or many, or as a class when expanded; others skip it.

d_call	j_call	clone_size	v_call	cdr3_aa	cdr3_nt
NA	TRBJ2-5	NA	TRBV28	CASSWVGQNQETQYF	TGTGCCAGCAGTTGGGTAGGACAGAACCAAGAGACCCAGTACTTC
NA	TRBJ1-3	NA	TRBV30	CAWSVWGSTRDTIYF	TGTGCCTGGAGTGTATGGGGCTCGACCCGAGACACCATATATTTT
NA	TRBJ2-1	NA	TRBV30	CAWSVFGGGYNEQFF	TGTGCCTGGAGTGTATTTGGGGGCGGGTACAATGAGCAGTTCTTC
NA	TRBJ2-2	NA	TRBV5-4	CASSLPTDTGELFF	TGTGCCAGCAGCTTACCTACGGACACCGGGGAGCTGTTTTTT
TRBD1	TRBJ1-2	NA	TRBV9	CASSKVTGVNGYTF	TGTGCCAGCAGCAAGGTTACAGGGGTGAATGGCTACACCTTC
TRBD1	TRBJ1-1	few	TRBV5-1	CASSIRGRTEAFF	TGCGCCAGCAGCATCAGGGGGCGGACTGAAGCTTTCTTT
NA	TRBJ2-1	NA	TRBV20-1	CSASRNEQFF	TGCAGTGCTAGCCGTAATGAGCAGTTCTTC
TRBD1	TRBJ2-7	NA	TRBV28	CASRSPGQGGYEQYF	TGTGCCAGCAGAAGCCCGGGACAGGGGGGATACGAGCAGTACTTC
TRBD1	TRBJ1-5	once	TRBV5-1	CASSPGTGWSQPQHF	TGCGCCAGCAGCCCCGGGACAGGGTGGAGTCAGCCCCAGCATTTT
NA	TRBJ2-3	NA	TRBV19	CASREKARPRDTQYF	TGTGCCAGCAGGGAAAAGGCTAGGCCCAGGGATACGCAGTATTTT
NA	TRBJ2-7	NA	TRBV9	CASSAGFTYEQYF	TGTGCCAGCAGCGCCGGTTTTACCTACGAGCAGTACTTC
TRBD2	TRBJ2-3	NA	TRBV28	CASSSVVSGTSGRPGDTQYF	TGTGCCAGCAGTTCAGTAGTTTCAGGGACTAGCGGGAGGCCGGGGGATACGCAGTATTTT
TRBD2	TRBJ2-2	NA	TRBV7-8	CASRLTSGTGELFF	TGTGCCAGCAGGCTGACTAGCGGGACCGGGGAGCTGTTTTTT
NA	TRBJ1-1	NA	TRBV5-1	CASSLGVRGDVEAFF	TGCGCCAGCAGCTTGGGGGTACGGGGAGATGTTGAAGCTTTCTTT